The T cell receptor (beta chain) described here comes from a study of sequential checkpoint blockade in melanoma. Overall study context: First-line arms were nivolumab then ipilimumab, or the reverse, randomized 1:1. After both sequences, patients received maintenance nivolumab.

Treatment: randomized to nivolumab then ipilimumab (arm A) or the reverse (arm B). DNA-damaging chemotherapy had not been given to any patient beforehand. PBMC sorting kept live CD3+CD8+ cells without CD19 or CD56. The CDR3 is 17 residues long. V was pared by 2 bases and J by 7 bases, with 14 bases of the junction left unmatched. Germline CDR1 reads SGHTA; CDR2 reads FQGNSA. Produced via immunoSEQ multiplex PCR; TCRdb's table is partial and in-frame only. The data show tens of thousands of clones, around nine tenths seen once. Source: CD8+ T cells sorted from blood (inferred from file names), taken from a patient given nivolumab and ipilimumab in sequence. The sequence was obtained from a human donor with melanoma. The gene calls are TRBV7-2 and TRBJ1-2; 9 bases are a match to TRBD1. The CDR3 loop reads CASSLWGRSGQGSGYTF. The CDR3 DNA sequence: TGTGCCAGCAGCTTATGGGGGCGTTCGGGACAGGGAAGTGGCTACACCTTC.